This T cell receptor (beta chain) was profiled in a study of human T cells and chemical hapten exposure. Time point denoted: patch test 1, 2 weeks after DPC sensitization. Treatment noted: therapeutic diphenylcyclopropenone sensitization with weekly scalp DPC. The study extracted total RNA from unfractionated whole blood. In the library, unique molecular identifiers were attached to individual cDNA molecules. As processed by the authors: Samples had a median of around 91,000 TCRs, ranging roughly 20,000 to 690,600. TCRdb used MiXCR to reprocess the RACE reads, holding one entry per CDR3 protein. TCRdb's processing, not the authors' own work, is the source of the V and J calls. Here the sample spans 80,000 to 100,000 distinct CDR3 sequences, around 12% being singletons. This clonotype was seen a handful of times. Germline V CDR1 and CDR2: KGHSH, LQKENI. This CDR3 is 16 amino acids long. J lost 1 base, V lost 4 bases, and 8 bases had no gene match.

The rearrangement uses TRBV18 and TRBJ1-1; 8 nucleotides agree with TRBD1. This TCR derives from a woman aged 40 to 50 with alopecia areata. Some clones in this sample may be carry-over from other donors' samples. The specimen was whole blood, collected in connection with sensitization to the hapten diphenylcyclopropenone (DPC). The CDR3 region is CASSLGTGYGNTEAFF. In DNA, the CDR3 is TGTGCCAGCTCACTGGGGACAGGCTATGGGAACACTGAAGCTTTCTTT.